This T cell receptor (beta chain) appears in the sequencing data of a study of PD-1 blockade in mismatch repair-deficient tumors. Germline V gene lookup returns CDR1 SGHAT and CDR2 FQNNGV. The CDR3 loop spans 13 amino acids. The V end lost 2 bases, the J end lost 3 bases, and 5 bases lay between the germline ends. Repertoires were generated with immunoSEQ multiplex PCR, while TCRdb's copy carries only in-frame clones and drops some. The data show some 130,000 clones, about 88% seen once. The sequence was obtained from an adult with mismatch repair-deficient cancer. The sequencing here drew on peripheral blood, taken 72 weeks after starting pembrolizumab. The chain employs TRBV11-2 and TRBJ2-1; D call uncertain. CDR3 in DNA: TGTGCCAGCAGCTTAAGGGACTACAATGAGCAGTTCTTC. Translating it yields CASSLRDYNEQFF.